The 21 T cell receptor beta chains below come from one sample, sequenced in a study of glioma-infiltrating T cells. TCR alpha and beta CDR3 regions were amplified from RNA using iRepertoire nested multiplex PCR. Via MiXCR, TCRdb re-called the multiplex PCR reads, giving one row per CDR3 protein. The repertoire consists of over 90,000 distinct CDR3 sequences, with around 31% occurring once and the leading ten covering approximately 46%. Sequencing input: glioma tissue, nonneoplastic brain tissue, or PBMCs (not recorded which). The receptors originated from a human donor with low-grade glioma or glioblastoma, undergoing nonglioma brain surgery, or in good health (not recorded which).

In its sample, this clonotype was seen a few times. This chain links TRBV9 with TRBJ2-1; D not resolved. CDR3 size: 13 residues. Trimming took 6 bases from V and 7 from J, leaving 14 bases between them. Germline loops: CDR1 SGDLS, CDR2 YYNGEE. CDR3 DNA sequence: TGTGCCAGCACCCCTTCCCCCCCGAATGAGCAGTTCTTC. Translated, it gives CASTPSPPNEQFF.

This clonotype showed up many times. The chain links TRBV7-2 to TRBJ2-5; D gene ambiguous. CDR3 length: 15 amino acids. The V end lost 4 bases, the J end lost 5 bases, and 17 bases lay between the germline ends. Germline V gene sequence: CDR1 SGHTA, CDR2 FQGNSA. Written as DNA, the CDR3 is TGTGCCAGCAGCTCGTTGGGCAGTCCCCCGGAGACCCAGTACTTC. Translating it yields CASSSLGSPPETQYF.

This clonotype came up many times. V and J are TRBV6-4 and TRBJ2-3; weak D call: TRBD1 (6 bases). Germline V CDR1 and CDR2: MRHNA, SNTAGT. V shed 3 bases and J shed 4 bases, with 8 bases lying between them. This CDR3 contains 13 residues. The chain's CDR3 is CASSEQGSDTQYF. CDR3 sequence (DNA): TGTGCCAGCAGTGAGCAGGGGTCAGATACGCAGTATTTT.

This clonotype was observed a handful of times. The rearrangement links TRBV4-3 to TRBJ1-3, with TRBD1 matching over 9 bases. Germline CDR1 is LGHNA and CDR2 is YSLEER. The V segment lost 7 bases and the J segment 2 bases; nucleotides outside the gene matches: 6. The CDR3 covers 15 residues. The CDR3 sequence is CASTPDRGAGNTIYF. CDR3 bases: TGCGCCAGCACACCGGACAGGGGCGCTGGAAACACCATATATTTT.

This clonotype occurred many times. The chain has TRBV28 and TRBJ1-2, with D unresolved. The CDR3 is made up of 12 amino acids. Germline V gives CDR1 MDHEN, CDR2 SYDVKM. V was clipped by 8 bases and J by 1 base, with 8 bases between them. CDR3 residues: CASYSLNYGYTF. The CDR3 nucleotides read TGTGCCAGCTATTCTCTTAACTATGGCTACACCTTC.

This rearrangement joins TRBV7-6 to TRBJ1-3, with D unresolved. Trimming took 1 base from V and 2 from J, leaving 15 bases between them. CDR1 is SGHVS, CDR2 FNYEAQ, per germline. The CDR3 sequence is 17 residues long. In DNA form, the CDR3 reads TGTGCCAGCAGCTTAGGCGGCTCAGACCAAACTGGAAACACCATATATTTT. Amino acids: CASSLGGSDQTGNTIYF.

The chain employs TRBV7-3 and TRBJ2-1; D is possibly TRBD2 (6 bases). The V gene's germline CDR1 is SGHTA and CDR2 FQGTGA. The V and J ends lost 3 bases and 7 bases respectively, with 16 bases between them. This CDR3 comprises 15 residues. The CDR3 loop reads CASSFLAGSLNEQFF. The DNA for the CDR3 is TGTGCCAGCAGCTTTCTGGCGGGGTCTCTAAATGAGCAGTTCTTC.

This clonotype was picked up a small number of times. The V call is TRBV24-1, the J call TRBJ2-7; a weak D match, TRBD2 (6 bases). The V end was cut by 10 bases, the J end by 0 bases, with 15 bases between. The CDR3 contains 14 residues. Per the germline V gene, CDR1 is KGHDR and CDR2 is SFDVKD. This chain's CDR3 is CATPRDSTSYEQYF. The CDR3 DNA reads TGTGCCACTCCTAGGGACTCGACCTCCTACGAGCAGTACTTC.

This clonotype was seen ten or more times. V and J are TRBV6-2 or TRBV6-3 and TRBJ1-5; the D is unclear. Trimming removed 0 bases at V and 5 bases at J, with 8 bases between. This CDR3 has 14 amino acids. Germline V gene sequence: CDR1 MNHEY, CDR2 SVGEGT. The CDR3 sequence is CASSYSGRDQPQHF. The CDR3 DNA is TGTGCCAGCAGTTACTCGGGAAGGGATCAGCCCCAGCATTTT.

In its sample, this clonotype was seen a few times. The chain combines TRBV11-2 with TRBJ2-3; 8 bases map to TRBD2. Looked up from germline, CDR1 is SGHAT and CDR2 is FQNNGV. After removal of 5 bases from V and 1 base from J, the junction contained 5 bases not matched to a gene. The CDR3 runs 15 residues. CDR3 DNA sequence: TGTGCCAGCAGCCCCAGGACTAGCCGCACAGATACGCAGTATTTT. The encoded protein is CASSPRTSRTDTQYF.

Regarding this clonotype: The junction and the germline gene differ at one end; a read error may be behind it. This chain uses TRBV4-3 with TRBJ1-6; no definite D call. Germline V gives CDR1 LGHNA, CDR2 YSLEER. The CDR3 runs 18 residues. In nucleotides, the CDR3 is TGCGCCATCAGCCAATATGATTTTTCAGTGTTCTACAATTCACCCCTCCACTTT. This encodes CAISQYDFSVFYNSPLHF.

The rearrangement uses TRBV3-1 and TRBJ2-1; no reliable D call. CDR3 size: 15 residues. Germline loops: CDR1 LGHDT, CDR2 YNNKEL (reference sequence). Deletions cut 1 base from V and 9 bases from J, with 16 bases between. DNA of the CDR3: TGTGCCAGCAGCCAAGGACCCCCGCGCGGTGGTGAGCAGTTCTTC. The encoded protein is CASSQGPPRGGEQFF.

V usage is TRBV5-4 and J usage is TRBJ1-2; D unclear. The CDR3 spans 15 residues. Germline V gives CDR1 SGHNT, CDR2 YYREEE (reference sequence). V lost 4 bases to trimming and J lost 0 bases, with 13 bases between them. The DNA of the CDR3 is TGTGCCAGCAGCATGGACCGATTAGCTAACTATGGCTACACCTTC. Its translation is CASSMDRLANYGYTF.

The V gene is TRBV3-1, the J gene TRBJ2-1; D remains ambiguous. This CDR3 comprises 15 residues. Per germline, CDR1 LGHDT and CDR2 YNNKEL (reference sequence). V gave up 0 bases and J gave up 4 bases, with 10 bases separating them. The CDR3 region is CASSQDPTIYNEQFF. DNA for the CDR3: TGTGCCAGCAGCCAAGACCCTACCATATACAATGAGCAGTTCTTC.

A note on this clonotype: A much more abundant neighbour one base away suggests this may be a read error. No conserved phenylalanine or tryptophan is present at the end of the CDR3, so a read error is the likely explanation. The chain employs TRBV7-2 and TRBJ1-1; D call uncertain. The CDR3 runs 14 residues. V lost 1 base and J lost 4, with 10 bases in between. Germline loops: CDR1 SGHTA, CDR2 FQGNSA. CDR3 amino acids: CASSLGRGGTEAFS. The DNA of the CDR3 is TGTGCCAGCAGCTTAGGACGGGGAGGCACTGAAGCTTTCTCT.

With regard to this clonotype: One junction end does not reproduce the germline sequence, and a read error may be involved. The rearrangement links TRBV12-3 or TRBV12-4 to TRBJ1-1; unclear D gene. This CDR3 is 14 amino acids long. CDR3: CASSIWNVNTKAFF. The CDR3 region has the DNA TGTGCCAGCAGCATCTGGAACGTAAACACTAAAGCTTTCTTT.

The chain is built from TRBV4-1 and TRBJ1-2; D is undetermined. Trimming left V 4 bases short and J 1 base short, with 10 bases between. The CDR3 has 14 amino acids. Germline lookup yields CDR1 MGHRA and CDR2 YSYEKL. The chain's CDR3 is CASSPLGFNYGYTF. Here the CDR3 DNA reads TGCGCCAGCAGCCCTTTGGGATTTAACTATGGCTACACCTTC.

This clonotype came up many times. V is TRBV27 and J is TRBJ2-7; 10 nucleotides line up with TRBD1. The CDR3 is 14 residues long. Unmatched junction bases numbered 3, after V lost 3 bases and J lost 4 bases. Per the germline V gene, CDR1 is MNHEY and CDR2 is SMNVEV (reference sequence). CDR3 loop: CASSFGQGGYEQYF. CDR3 in DNA: TGTGCCAGCAGTTTCGGACAGGGGGGATACGAGCAGTACTTC.

This clonotype was counted at least ten times. Sequence at one end of the junction differs from germline and may be a read error. V usage is TRBV20-1 and J usage is TRBJ1-4, with TRBD1 matching over 9 bases. The CDR3 covers 13 residues. Germline CDR1 and CDR2: DFQATT and SNEGSKA (reference sequence). The CDR3 DNA follows: TGCAGTGTTAGAGGGACAGGGAATGAAAAACTGTTTTTT. Amino acid sequence: CSVRGTGNEKLFF.

In its sample, this clonotype was seen a few times. V is TRBV2 and J is TRBJ2-1; D possibly corresponds to TRBD2 (5 bases). Germline V gene lookup returns CDR1 SNHLY and CDR2 FYNNEI. V was shortened by 3 bases and J by 10 bases, with 13 bases between the two germline ends. The CDR3 contains 13 residues. In DNA form, the CDR3 reads TGTGCCAGCAGTGATGAGGCCCGAGGGGAGCAGTTCTTC. This codes for CASSDEARGEQFF.

The chain uses TRBV6-5 and TRBJ2-5, with D perhaps TRBD2 (6 bases). This CDR3 is 13 amino acids long. V was clipped by 7 bases and J by 5 bases, with 14 bases between them. In germline, CDR1 is MNHEY, CDR2 SVGAGI. The CDR3 nucleotides are TGTGCCAGCAACCGGCGGAGGGATGAGACCCAGTACTTC. This gives the protein CASNRRRDETQYF.